This T cell receptor (beta chain) was identified during a study of cytomegalovirus exposure and HLA in healthy donors. Study-level results: Diagnosis of cytomegalovirus status made by the classifier reportedly showed high specificity and sensitivity. Sequencing had likely introduced a cluster of highly shared sequence variants as an artifact. From TCR beta sequences, most subjects' HLA-A and HLA-B alleles were reportedly predicted accurately.

As for this clone: As yet, its antigen is unknown.

The CDR3 consists of 13 residues. CDR1 and CDR2 (germline): SGHVS, FQNEAQ. V was shortened by 5 bases and J by 8 bases, with 15 bases between the two germline ends. This PCR relied on a set of 60 Vbeta primers and 13 Jbeta primers. Per the study methods: Approximately 87 million unique TCR beta chains, roughly 10 million shared, were counted in a later analysis. Clones were read by immunoSEQ multiplex PCR, and TCRdb kept only the in-frame ones, dropping some. V and J calls and clone size are given by that table; D and trimming were obtained from the DNA. Of some 140,000 clones in the sample, approximately 60% were seen once.

What was sequenced was PBMCs. The sequence was obtained from a human donor in good health. The V and J genes are TRBV7-8 and TRBJ1-1; D is unresolved. The CDR3 loop reads CASSAGGSAEAFF. The CDR3 DNA reads TGTGCCAGCAGCGCAGGAGGGTCTGCGGAAGCTTTCTTT.